The 10 T cell receptor beta chains reported below all come from one sample, sequenced in a study of blood T cell repertoires in COVID-19 (dated by TCRdb to 2020 to 2021). The protocol used for the library was the immunoSEQ multiplex PCR assay. The clones in this table, taken by TCRdb from immuneACCESS, are in-frame only. Not every clone is retained; where verified, under half of the shortfall comes from an unresolved V gene, and the cause of the rest is unknown. Within this sample are 57,000 or so clones, with approximately 86% of them counted one time only. 5.3% of the sample is in the top ten clones. Material for sequencing was peripheral blood. The receptors stem from an older man with acute or convalescent COVID-19.

This clone was detected only a few times. The chain recombines TRBV5-4 with TRBJ2-3, with 8 bases matching TRBD2. The V gene's germline CDR1 is SGHNT and CDR2 YYREEE (reference sequence). The CDR3 has 16 residues. Trimming at V came to 2 bases and at J to 4 bases, leaving 9 bases not matched to a gene. CDR3 in DNA: TGTGCCAGCAGCTTAGTTGTGGGGGGACTAGCAGATACGCAGTATTTT. The encoded protein is CASSLVVGGLADTQYF.

V usage is TRBV10-3 and J usage is TRBJ2-2; 9 bases agree with TRBD1. The V and J ends lost 8 bases and 3 bases, in that order; junction bases with no gene match: 7. Germline CDR1 reads ENHRY; CDR2 reads SYGVKD. The CDR3 covers 15 residues. The CDR3 DNA follows: TGTGCCATCGGCCCGGGACAGGGCGACACCGGGGAGCTGTTTTTT. Translation: CAIGPGQGDTGELFF.

The chain uses TRBV12-3 or TRBV12-4 and TRBJ2-7; TRBD1 is a possible D gene (5 bases). This CDR3 contains 12 residues. The ends were cut back, 5 bases at V and 3 bases at J, with 8 bases in the middle. DNA of the CDR3: TGTGCCAGCAGTCTGCAGGGCTACGAGCAGTACTTC. It translates to CASSLQGYEQYF.

The chain combines TRBV28 with TRBJ1-1; no clear D gene. The V end lost 3 bases, the J end lost 0 bases, and 14 bases lay between the germline ends. The CDR3 contains 16 residues. Germline CDR1 MDHEN, CDR2 SYDVKM. In nucleotides, the CDR3 is TGTGCCAGCAGTTTCCTTGGCAGGTCCTTGAACACTGAAGCTTTCTTT. This translates into CASSFLGRSLNTEAFF.

The V gene is TRBV7-9, the J gene TRBJ1-5, with unresolved D. Germline V lookup: CDR1 SEHNR, CDR2 FQNEAQ (reference sequence). The length of the CDR3 is 13 residues. Trimming removed 3 bases from V and 2 bases from J, with 5 bases in between. The CDR3 bases are TGTGCCAGCAGCTTCGTAGGCAATCAGCCCCAGCATTTT. Its protein is CASSFVGNQPQHF.

CDR3: CASSIESSYNEQFF. CDR3 nucleotide sequence: TGTGCCAGCAGCATCGAGAGCTCCTACAATGAGCAGTTCTTC. This chain links TRBV6-5 with TRBJ2-1; D ambiguous. The V gene lost 6 bases and the J gene lost 0 bases, with 9 bases spanning the gap. The germline CDR1 and CDR2 sequences are MNHEY and SVGAGI. This CDR3 is 14 amino acids long.

This clone has just a few counts. The chain joins TRBV11-2 to TRBJ2-5, with a possible D match to TRBD2 (6 bases). The CDR3 extends over 14 amino acids. The germline V gene has CDR1 SGHAT and CDR2 FQNNGV. V lost 3 bases, J lost 5 bases, and 13 bases lay in between. The CDR3 sequence is CASSLGGGGETQYF. DNA for the CDR3: TGTGCCAGCAGCTTGGGGGGTGGAGGGGAGACCCAGTACTTC.

V gene TRBV12-3 or TRBV12-4 combines with J gene TRBJ2-5, with D uncertain. Trimming cost V 1 base and J 4 bases, with 7 bases left between them. CDR3 length equals 13 residues. The CDR3 reads CASSLGRGETQYF. The CDR3 DNA reads as TGTGCCAGCAGTTTAGGCAGAGGAGAGACCCAGTACTTC.

This chain joins TRBV3-1 (or the pseudogene TRBV3-2) and TRBJ2-7; the match to TRBD1 covers 8 bases. Germline-derived CDR1 and CDR2 are LGHDT and YNNKEL (reference sequence). V shed 2 bases, J shed 3 bases, and the junction held 6 bases outside the gene matches. This CDR3 has 15 amino acids. The chain's CDR3 is CASSQPAGGVYEQYF. The CDR3 DNA reads as TGTGCCAGCAGCCAACCCGCAGGGGGCGTCTACGAGCAGTACTTC.

J is TRBJ2-2 and V is TRBV9; D uncertain. Germline values: CDR1 SGDLS, CDR2 YYNGEE. CDR3 length: 15 amino acids. Trimming pared 0 bases from V and 7 bases from J, leaving 13 bases between. The CDR3 nucleotides are TGTGCCAGCAGCGTAGTAGCTTCACCCCTCGGGGAGCTGTTTTTT. Encoded protein: CASSVVASPLGELFF.